The sequence of this T cell receptor beta chain was determined in a study of OX40 agonist ivuxolimab in advanced cancers. In terms of the full investigation: Ivuxolimab, which targeted the costimulatory receptor OX40 (CD134), was an agonistic, fully human IgG2 monoclonal antibody. Intravenous ivuxolimab was administered to patients every 2 weeks at six dose levels: 0.01, 0.1, 0.3, 1.5, 3 and 10 mg/kg. Among the roughly 52 dose-escalation patients, around 20 had hepatocellular carcinoma, approximately 15 melanoma, 9 renal cell carcinoma and 9 head and neck cancer. A male proportion of 75% to 85% and a mean age of 60 years, ranging from about 20 to 80, were recorded for the dose-escalation cohort. Prior anti-PD-1, anti-PD-L1 or anti-CTLA-4 therapy was permitted, and about two fifths of dose-escalation patients had received checkpoint inhibitors. Three dose-escalation patients achieved partial responses, one with hepatocellular carcinoma and two with cutaneous melanoma. Peripheral TCRbeta sequencing aimed to test whether ivuxolimab altered TCR sequence diversity and caused clonal T-cell expansion. The monotherapy dose-escalation portion (N of about 50 patients) of the phase I ivuxolimab trial is reported in the paper. Study-wide conclusions, independent of this receptor: Antigen specificity was not determined for the clonally expanded peripheral T cells. In partial responders in the 0.1-3.0 mg/kg groups, normalized peripheral clonal expansion was found to be among the lowest, especially among CD8+ T cells. Low levels of normalized T-cell clonal expansion were also seen in some patients who did not respond. After ivuxolimab, CD8+ T cells had more expanded clones than CD4+ T cells on average. At doses from 0.1 to 3.0 mg/kg, clonal expansion was seen in both CD4+ and CD8+ blood T cells between baseline and week 6.

V and J lose 5 bases and 4 bases, and a span of 14 bases separates them. According to the germline V gene, CDR1 reads SGHVS and CDR2 reads FQNEAQ. Including the terminal cysteine and phenylalanine, the CDR3 comprises 15 residues. Of the read, only the CDR3 DNA is kept; its 45 bases are in frame from base 1. Patients with autoimmune disease history or receiving systemic immunosuppression were excluded from the trial. In every dose cohort, peripheral blood was drawn for TCR sequencing at baseline, cycle 4 day 1, and cycle 7 day 1. Samples were obtained from an open-label, multicenter, first-in-human phase I dose-escalation trial of ivuxolimab. Adults with locally advanced or metastatic melanoma, renal cell carcinoma, hepatocellular carcinoma or head and neck squamous cell carcinoma were enrolled in the trial. Before TCR sequencing, CD4+ T cells and CD8+ T cells from peripheral blood were sorted into separate populations.

As concerns this clone: What this receptor recognizes is not known. It has no much larger one-base neighbor in the sample; base qualities were not kept.

To sequence the TCRbeta CDR3 region, genomic DNA was isolated from the sorted cells. TCRbeta CDR3 regions were sequenced using the immunoSEQ Assay. Drawn from immuneACCESS, this table holds only the in-frame rearrangements with V and J called that TCRdb kept. Clones are partly lost; checked studies trace under half to an unresolved V gene and leave the rest unexplained. Present in this sample are more than 45,000 clones, 75% to 85% of which were seen just once. The ten most abundant clones make up over 1% of the sample. The clonotype originates from an adult with an advanced solid tumor such as melanoma, head and neck, liver or kidney cancer. The rearrangement joined TRBV7-8 to TRBJ1-4; perhaps TRBD1 is the D gene, with 6 bases matching. This sample comprised CD4+ or CD8+ T cells sorted from blood, obtained in a trial of the OX40 agonist ivuxolimab. The sequence in DNA is TGTGCCAGCAGCCCAACCGACAGGTTTAATGAAAAACTGTTTTTT. This is translated as CASSPTDRFNEKLFF.